Listed here are 18 T cell receptor beta chains from one sample, sequenced in a study of blood T cell repertoires in COVID-19. Sequencing was performed with immunoSEQ multiplex PCR; in TCRdb, only in-frame clones are kept and a portion is missing. The sample holds about 380,000 clones, 85% seen once. Sequenced sample: peripheral blood. Receptors originate from a woman between 18 and 29 years old with acute or convalescent COVID-19.

The rearrangement links TRBV2 to TRBJ2-5, with D maybe TRBD2 (6 bases). CDR1 SNHLY and CDR2 FYNNEI come from the germline V gene. Trimming took off 2 bases at V and 5 bases at J, with 12 bases between the two ends. This CDR3 contains 14 residues. The CDR3 reads CASSEILAGETQYF. In DNA form, the CDR3 reads TGTGCCAGCAGTGAAATACTAGCTGGTGAGACCCAGTACTTC.

The V gene is TRBV6-6, the J gene TRBJ1-2, with 7 bases matching TRBD1. The CDR3 extends over 14 amino acids. Germline V lookup: CDR1 MNHNY, CDR2 SVGAGI (reference sequence). V lost 2 bases to trimming and J lost 4 bases; unmatched junction nucleotides: 4. Here the CDR3 reads CASSYDRVGYGYTF. The CDR3 DNA is TGTGCCAGCAGTTACGACAGGGTGGGCTATGGCTACACCTTC.

The chain employs TRBV5-1 and TRBJ2-7, with a weak D call TRBD2 (6 bases). Germline V CDR1 and CDR2: SGHRS, YFSETQ. This CDR3 has 13 residues. Trimming pared 4 bases from V and 7 bases from J, leaving 15 bases between. In nucleotides, the CDR3 is TGCGCCAGCAGCCGGGACCTCGCGGGAGAGCAGTACTTC. It translates to CASSRDLAGEQYF.

Note on this clone: Other nucleotide sequences in the sample specify the same CDR3. This sequence joins TRBV5-1 and TRBJ2-7; maybe TRBD2 (5 bases). Germline V lookup: CDR1 SGHRS, CDR2 YFSETQ. V shed 0 bases and J shed 4 bases, with 11 bases lying between them. The CDR3 runs to 14 residues. The CDR3 reads CASSLGTGGYEQYF. In DNA form, the CDR3 reads TGCGCCAGCAGCTTGGGGACTGGAGGATACGAGCAGTACTTC.

This chain's CDR3 is CSAAKGTYNEQFF. In DNA, the CDR3 is TGCAGCGCTGCTAAGGGGACCTACAATGAGCAGTTCTTC. The rearrangement links TRBV29-1 to TRBJ2-1; tentatively, D is TRBD1 (5 bases). This CDR3 is 13 amino acids long. V lost 7 bases and J 2 bases, leaving 12 bases between the germline ends. Germline V gives CDR1 SQVTM, CDR2 ANQGSEA.

This chain joins TRBV5-1 and TRBJ1-2; possibly TRBD1 for D (6 bases). Trimming shortened V by 4 bases and J by 8 bases, and 21 bases separated the two germline ends. Per the germline V gene, CDR1 is SGHRS and CDR2 is YFSETQ. CDR3 length equals 15 residues. The CDR3 is CASSTLPVSGGGYTF. CDR3 bases: TGCGCCAGCAGCACCCTCCCAGTGAGTGGGGGCGGCTACACCTTC.

This chain links TRBV19 with TRBJ2-2; 8 bases line up with TRBD2. Germline V CDR1 and CDR2: LNHDA, SQIVND (reference sequence). The CDR3 contains 15 residues. V dropped 3 bases and J dropped 4; count of bases not matched to a gene: 4. DNA of the CDR3: TGTGCCAGTAGTATGGTAGCGGGACCCACCGGGGAGCTGTTTTTT. Residues: CASSMVAGPTGELFF.

The V call is TRBV6-4, the J call TRBJ1-6, with D uncertain. Germline assignment: CDR1 MRHNA and CDR2 SNTAGT. This CDR3 spans 14 amino acids. Trimming removed 1 base at V and 7 bases at J, with 8 bases between. In DNA form, the CDR3 reads TGTGCCAGCAGTGACTACAGTCGGAATTCACCCCTCCACTTT. This gives the protein CASSDYSRNSPLHF.

Details on this clone: Within the sample, other DNA sequences also encode this same CDR3. This rearrangement joins TRBV7-3 to TRBJ2-3; D gene unclear. V lost 0 bases and J 2 bases, leaving 9 bases between the germline ends. This CDR3 spans 15 amino acids. The V gene's germline CDR1 is SGHTA and CDR2 FQGTGA. The CDR3 DNA sequence: TGTGCCAGCAGCTTAACTAGAGACTCCACAGATACGCAGTATTTT. Its protein product is CASSLTRDSTDTQYF.

The rearrangement uses TRBV7-9 and TRBJ1-6; D is perhaps TRBD1 (5 bases). The CDR3 is made up of 15 amino acids. Trimming cost V 3 bases and J 9 bases, with 15 bases left between them. Germline CDR1 SEHNR, CDR2 FQNEAQ (reference sequence). CDR3 nucleotide sequence: TGTGCCAGCAGCTTGGGCCCAAGGGGCCTTTCACCCCTCCACTTT. This gives the protein CASSLGPRGLSPLHF.

V and J are TRBV30 and TRBJ1-2; D remains unclear. Germline V gene sequence: CDR1 GTSNPN, CDR2 SVGIG (reference sequence). The length of the CDR3 is 11 residues. V dropped 5 bases and J dropped 4 bases, with 8 bases sitting between them. The CDR3 bases are TGTGCCTGGGTATACTCCTATGGCTACACCTTC. Translating gives CAWVYSYGYTF.

This clone was observed a handful of times. This chain connects TRBV5-1 to TRBJ2-2, with TRBD2 matching 12 bases. V trimming: 0 bases; J trimming: 5 bases; junction bases outside the gene matches: 2. This CDR3 is 16 amino acids long. Per germline, CDR1 SGHRS and CDR2 YFSETQ. The CDR3 DNA is TGCGCCAGCAGCTTGGATACTAGCGGGAGGACCGGGGAGCTGTTTTTT. Translated: CASSLDTSGRTGELFF.

This chain joins TRBV11-2 and TRBJ1-5; 9 bases are a match to TRBD1. V gave up 5 bases and J gave up 6 bases; unmatched junction bases: 11. CDR1 and CDR2 from the germline V gene are SGHAT and FQNNGV. This CDR3 comprises 16 residues. The CDR3 loop reads CASSPFTGGAGQPQHF. In nucleotides, the CDR3 is TGTGCCAGCAGCCCCTTTACAGGGGGCGCCGGTCAGCCCCAGCATTTT.

CDR3 amino acids: CASSDSIDRSGYTF. The CDR3 bases are TGCGCCAGCAGCGACTCGATAGACAGGTCTGGCTACACCTTC. This chain joins TRBV5-1 and TRBJ1-2; D is possibly TRBD1 (6 bases). V was cut by 4 bases and J by 7 bases, with 17 bases left in between. The CDR3 sequence is 14 residues long. Germline values: CDR1 SGHRS, CDR2 YFSETQ. Variable domain in full (rest from reference TRBV5-1 and TRBJ1-2): KAGVTQTPRYLIKTRGQQVTLSCSPISGHRSVSWYQQTPGQGLQFLFEYFSETQRNKGNFPGRFSGRQFSNSRSEMNVSTLELGDSALYLCASSDSIDRSGYTFGSGTRLTVV.

The rearrangement joins TRBV18 to TRBJ1-1, with D unresolved. The CDR3 totals 15 residues. Germline CDR1 and CDR2: KGHSH and LQKENI. Between the trimmed V and J ends, which lost 2 bases and 6 bases, there was a span of 16 bases. The CDR3 loop reads CASSPMEVAYAEAFF. The CDR3 region has the DNA TGTGCCAGCTCACCAATGGAGGTAGCATACGCTGAAGCTTTCTTT. The variable domain in full, completed from reference TRBV18 and TRBJ1-1, reads NAGVMQNPRHLVRRRGQEARLRCSPMKGHSHVYWYRQLPEEGLKFMVYLQKENIIDESGMPKERFSAEFPKEGPSILRIQQVVRGDSAAYFCASSPMEVAYAEAFFGQGTRLTVV.

J is TRBJ1-4 and V is TRBV6-1; 7 nucleotides agree with TRBD1. Germline values: CDR1 MNHNS, CDR2 SASEGT. The V and J ends lost 2 bases and 7 bases, in that order; junction bases with no gene match: 10. The CDR3 spans 16 residues. The CDR3 is CASSETLTGSFEKLFF. DNA for the CDR3: TGTGCCAGCAGTGAAACCCTGACAGGGTCTTTTGAAAAACTGTTTTTT.

This sequence joins TRBV5-1 and TRBJ2-5, with TRBD1 matching over 8 bases. Germline CDR1 and CDR2: SGHRS and YFSETQ. With V trimmed by 0 bases and J by 5 bases, 3 bases remained unmatched. This CDR3 is 14 amino acids long. The CDR3 spells CASSLAGGWETQYF. The CDR3 coding sequence is TGCGCCAGCAGCTTGGCAGGGGGCTGGGAGACCCAGTACTTC.

The chain recombines TRBV7-9 with TRBJ2-1, with 7 nucleotides matching TRBD2. The CDR3 covers 18 residues. Germline V CDR1 and CDR2: SEHNR, FQNEAQ (reference sequence). With V trimmed by 3 bases and J by 2 bases, 13 bases remained unmatched. The CDR3 DNA reads as TGTGCCAGCAGCTTTTTTTCCGCCCGGGACTACACCTACAATGAGCAGTTCTTC. This encodes CASSFFSARDYTYNEQFF.